This T cell receptor beta chain originates from a study of T cells in Graves' hyperthyroidism and ophthalmopathy. General study findings and limits: For ophthalmopathy, model prediction preceded onset by a median roughly 5.9 months.

Hyperthyroidism patients were newly diagnosed, had disease duration under 2 months, and were aged 18 to 65 years. Investigators excluded patients with uncontrolled infection, other autoimmune disease, pregnancy or lactation. Diagnostic decisions used clinical symptoms, serum thyroxine and TRAb, thyroid ultrasound and orbital computed tomography. A remark on this clonotype: Its antigen is as yet unknown.

From RNA transcripts, TCR beta CDR3 regions were amplified. The HTBI primer set served for first-round RT-PCR of the TCR CDR3. Each CDR3 protein gets one entry after TCRdb re-called the multiplex PCR reads with MiXCR. Of fewer than 800,000 distinct CDR3 sequences detected, less than 20% appear once; the ten largest clones hold approximately 8%. The receptor was isolated from a young man with Graves' hyperthyroidism. The sequencing input was blood.

The CDR3 DNA follows: TGCGCCAGCAGCCAATTACTAGGTCAGGGGACAGATACGCAGTATTTT. This translates into CASSQLLGQGTDTQYF. This chain links TRBV4-1 with TRBJ2-3; a weak D match, TRBD1 (6 bases). The germline V gene encodes CDR1 MGHRA and CDR2 YSYEKL. The V and J ends lost 2 bases and 3 bases respectively, with 15 bases between them. The CDR3 is made up of 16 amino acids.